This entry lists 5 T cell receptor beta chains sequenced from one sample in a study of blood T cell repertoires in COVID-19 (TCRdb year 2020). Library generation was performed with the immunoSEQ multiplex PCR assay. TCRdb stores this immuneACCESS table with in-frame sequences only. Part of the clones is absent; in the studies checked, under half of the shortfall reflects unresolved V genes, and no reason is known for the rest. The sample profile shows about 200,000 clones; 70% to 80% of them were found once. In total, the top ten clones hold less than 15% of the sample. The sample was peripheral blood. These receptors came from a man aged 45 to 65 who had recovered from COVID-19.

This sequence joins TRBV5-4 and TRBJ1-2, with TRBD1 matching 7 bases. Per germline, CDR1 SGHNT and CDR2 YYREEE (reference sequence). The CDR3 has 16 residues. J lost 3 bases, V lost 4 bases, and 12 bases had no gene match. The CDR3 region is CASSKKTGRDDYGYTF. Written as DNA, the CDR3 is TGTGCCAGCAGCAAGAAGACAGGGCGGGATGACTATGGCTACACCTTC.

The gene calls are TRBV4-3 and TRBJ2-2, with TRBD1 matching over 10 bases. In germline, CDR1 is LGHNA, CDR2 YSLEER. The CDR3 runs to 14 residues. The ends lost 4 bases at V and 5 bases at J; junction bases unmatched: 1. CDR3 DNA sequence: TGCGCCAGCAGCCGGGGACAGGGGACCGGGGAGCTGTTTTTT. Encoded protein: CASSRGQGTGELFF.

This clone was counted a single time. The rearrangement joins TRBV12-3 or TRBV12-4 to TRBJ2-7, with D perhaps TRBD1 (6 bases). The V end lost 3 bases, the J end lost 3 bases, and 9 bases lay between the germline ends. The CDR3 is made up of 13 amino acids. CDR3 region: CASSFGQYYEQYF. In DNA form, the CDR3 reads TGTGCCAGCAGTTTTGGACAGTACTACGAGCAGTACTTC.

This chain joins TRBV5-1 and TRBJ2-1; perhaps TRBD2 as D (7 bases). The germline CDR1 and CDR2 sequences are SGHRS and YFSETQ. This CDR3 comprises 17 residues. V was pared by 0 bases and J by 4 bases, with 17 bases between. The CDR3, as DNA: TGCGCCAGCAGCTTGGAGAGGGGGAGGGACCTTTACAATGAGCAGTTCTTC. Its translation is CASSLERGRDLYNEQFF.

This CDR3 reads CASGLAGERYEQYF. Here the CDR3 DNA reads TGTGCCAGCGGGTTAGCGGGAGAACGTTACGAGCAGTACTTC. This chain connects TRBV6-5 to TRBJ2-7; 9 bases line up with TRBD2. Germline V gene lookup returns CDR1 MNHEY and CDR2 SVGAGI. The trim removed 8 bases at V and 4 bases at J, leaving 9 bases unmatched. This CDR3 has 14 amino acids.